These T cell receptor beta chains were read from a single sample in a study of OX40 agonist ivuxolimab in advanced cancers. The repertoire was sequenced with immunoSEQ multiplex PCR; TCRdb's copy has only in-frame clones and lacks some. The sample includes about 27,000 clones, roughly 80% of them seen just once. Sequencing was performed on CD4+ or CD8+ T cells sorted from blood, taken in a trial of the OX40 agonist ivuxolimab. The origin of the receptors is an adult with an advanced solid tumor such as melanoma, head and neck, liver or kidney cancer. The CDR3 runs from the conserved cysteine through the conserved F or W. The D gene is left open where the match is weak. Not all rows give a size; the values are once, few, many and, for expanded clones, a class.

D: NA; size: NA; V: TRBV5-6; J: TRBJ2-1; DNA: TGTGCCAGCAGCTTGGGGGTCGGGCAGTTCTTC; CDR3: CASSLGVGQFF
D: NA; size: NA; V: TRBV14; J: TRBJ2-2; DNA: TGTGCCAGCTCCTCGGGGACGATCAGGGCGATTAACACCGGGGAGCTGTTTTTT; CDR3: CASSSGTIRAINTGELFF
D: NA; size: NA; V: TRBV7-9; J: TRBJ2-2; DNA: TGTGCCAGCAGCCCCCTAGCGTACACCGGGGAGCTGTTTTTT; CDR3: CASSPLAYTGELFF
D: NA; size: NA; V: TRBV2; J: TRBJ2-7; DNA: TGTGCCAGCAGGGAGATCATCCAGTTGTCCTACGAGCAGTACTTC; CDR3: CASREIIQLSYEQYF
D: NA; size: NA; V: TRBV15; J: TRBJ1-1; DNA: TGTGCCACCAGCAGAGATTCCGACCTCGGGGCTGAAGCTTTCTTT; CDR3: CATSRDSDLGAEAFF
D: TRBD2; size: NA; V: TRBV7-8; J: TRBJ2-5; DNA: TGTGCCAGCGTCCCTGGACTAGCGGGAGGAGGGGAGACCCAGTACTTC; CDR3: CASVPGLAGGGETQYF
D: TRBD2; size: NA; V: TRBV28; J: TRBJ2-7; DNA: TGTGCCAGCAGTTTAGGGACTAGCGGGAGTTACGAGCAGTACTTC; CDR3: CASSLGTSGSYEQYF
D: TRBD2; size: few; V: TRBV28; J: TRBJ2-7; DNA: TGTGCCAGCAGTTTCGGCTCTAGCGGGACCTACGAGCAGTACTTC; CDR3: CASSFGSSGTYEQYF
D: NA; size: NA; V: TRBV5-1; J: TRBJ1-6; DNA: TGCGCCAGCAGTCCCTGGAGCTCCTATAATTCACCCCTCCACTTT; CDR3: CASSPWSSYNSPLHF
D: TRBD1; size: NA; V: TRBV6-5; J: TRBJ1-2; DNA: TGTGCCAGCAGGACTCTAGGGGACAGGGGTCGTGGCTACACCTTC; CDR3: CASRTLGDRGRGYTF
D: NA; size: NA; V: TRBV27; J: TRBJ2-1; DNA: TGTGCCAGCAGTTTAGGGGCATTCTCCTACAATGAGCAGTTCTTC; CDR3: CASSLGAFSYNEQFF
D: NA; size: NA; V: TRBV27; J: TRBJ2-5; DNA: TGTGCCAGCAGTTTGATATCTTCGGAGACCCAGTACTTC; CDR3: CASSLISSETQYF
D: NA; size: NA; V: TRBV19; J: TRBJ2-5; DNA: TGTGCCAGTAGTATTACACAGCGGGAGACCCAGTACTTC; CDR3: CASSITQRETQYF
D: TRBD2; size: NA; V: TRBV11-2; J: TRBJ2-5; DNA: TGTGCCAACAGTACAACCCCGGGGGGGGGACGGACCCAGTACTTC; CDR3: CANSTTPGGGRTQYF
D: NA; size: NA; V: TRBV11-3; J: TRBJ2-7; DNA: TGTGCCAGCAGCTGGACGATTGCGGGGAGTTACGAGCAGTACTTC; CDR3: CASSWTIAGSYEQYF
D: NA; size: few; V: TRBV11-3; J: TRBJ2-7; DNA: TGTGCCAGCAGCTCTAGGGGCGGCATTTCGAGCTCCTACGAGCAGTACTTC; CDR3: CASSSRGGISSSYEQYF
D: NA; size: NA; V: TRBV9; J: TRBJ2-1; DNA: TGTGCCAGCGGAAGAACTGGGGCATACAATGAGCAGTTCTTC; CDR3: CASGRTGAYNEQFF
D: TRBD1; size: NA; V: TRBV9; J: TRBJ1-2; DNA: TGTGCCAGCAGCGACGACAGGGGCTCAAATGGCTACACCTTC; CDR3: CASSDDRGSNGYTF
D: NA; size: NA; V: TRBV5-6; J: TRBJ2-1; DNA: TGTGCCAGCAGCTGGGACCCGAGCTCCTACAATGAGCAGTTCTTC; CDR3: CASSWDPSSYNEQFF
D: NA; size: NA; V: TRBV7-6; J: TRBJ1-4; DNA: TGTGCCAGCAGTGGGCCAAGCGGTGAAAAACTGTTTTTT; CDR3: CASSGPSGEKLFF
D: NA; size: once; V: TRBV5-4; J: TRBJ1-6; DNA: TGTGCCAGCAGCTTGGAAAGGAATTCACCCCTCCACTTT; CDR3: CASSLERNSPLHF
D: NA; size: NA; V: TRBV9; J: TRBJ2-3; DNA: TGTGCCAGCAGTTCGAGCACAGATACGCAGTATTTT; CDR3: CASSSSTDTQYF
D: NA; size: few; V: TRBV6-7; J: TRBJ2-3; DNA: TGTGCCAGCAGTTTCCCCTGCACAGATACGCAGTATTTT; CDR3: CASSFPCTDTQYF
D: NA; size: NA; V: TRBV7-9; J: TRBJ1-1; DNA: TGTGCCAGCAGCTTAGAGGAGCGGTGGGGCACTGAAGCTTTCTTT; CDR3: CASSLEERWGTEAFF
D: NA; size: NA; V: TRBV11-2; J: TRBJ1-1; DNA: TGTGCCAGCAGCTCTTCCACTGAAGCTTTCTTT; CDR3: CASSSSTEAFF
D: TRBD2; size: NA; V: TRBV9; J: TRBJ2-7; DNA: TGTGCCAGCAGCGAAGGGACTAGCGCAATCTACGAGCAGTACTTC; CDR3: CASSEGTSAIYEQYF
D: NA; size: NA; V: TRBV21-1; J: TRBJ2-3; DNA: TGTGCCAGCAGCAAACAGGGGCCAGATACGCAGTATTTT; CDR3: CASSKQGPDTQYF
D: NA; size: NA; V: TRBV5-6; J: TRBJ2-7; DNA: TGTGCCAGCAGCTCATGGACAGACACCTACGAGCAGTACTTC; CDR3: CASSSWTDTYEQYF
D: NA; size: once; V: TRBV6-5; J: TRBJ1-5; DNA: TGTGCCAGCAGTTACGGACATAGCAATCAGCCCCAGCATTTT; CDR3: CASSYGHSNQPQHF
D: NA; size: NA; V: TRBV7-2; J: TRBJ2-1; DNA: TGTGCCAGCAGCCCCTGGGTGCCGGGCCTCTTGGTTCGGCATGAGCAGTTCTTC; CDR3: CASSPWVPGLLVRHEQFF